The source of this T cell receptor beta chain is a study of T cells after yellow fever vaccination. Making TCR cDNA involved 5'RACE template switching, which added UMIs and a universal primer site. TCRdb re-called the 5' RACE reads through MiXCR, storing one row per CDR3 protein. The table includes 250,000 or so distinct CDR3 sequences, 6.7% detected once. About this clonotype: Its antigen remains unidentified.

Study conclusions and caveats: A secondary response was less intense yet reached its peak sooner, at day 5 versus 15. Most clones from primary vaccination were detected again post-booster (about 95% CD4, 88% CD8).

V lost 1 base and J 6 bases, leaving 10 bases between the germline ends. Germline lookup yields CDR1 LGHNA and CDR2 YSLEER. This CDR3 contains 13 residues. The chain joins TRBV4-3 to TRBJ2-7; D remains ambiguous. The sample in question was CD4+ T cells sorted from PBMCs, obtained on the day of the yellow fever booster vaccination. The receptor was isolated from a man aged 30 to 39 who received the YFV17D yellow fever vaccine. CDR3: CASSQVGIGEQYF. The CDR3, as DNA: TGCGCCAGCAGCCAAGTCGGCATCGGCGAGCAGTACTTC.